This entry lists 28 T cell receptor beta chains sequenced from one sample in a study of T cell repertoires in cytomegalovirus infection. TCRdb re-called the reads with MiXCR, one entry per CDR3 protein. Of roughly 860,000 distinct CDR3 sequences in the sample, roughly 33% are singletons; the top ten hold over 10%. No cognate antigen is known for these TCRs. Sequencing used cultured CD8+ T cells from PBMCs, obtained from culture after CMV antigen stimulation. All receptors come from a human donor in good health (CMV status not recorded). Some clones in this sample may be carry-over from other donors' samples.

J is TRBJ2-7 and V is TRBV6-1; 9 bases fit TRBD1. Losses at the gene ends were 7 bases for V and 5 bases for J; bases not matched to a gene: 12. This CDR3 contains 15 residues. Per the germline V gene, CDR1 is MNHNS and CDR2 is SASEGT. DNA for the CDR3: TGTGCCAGCACTCCGGGACAGGGAAATTTCCACGAGCAGTACTTC. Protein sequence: CASTPGQGNFHEQYF.

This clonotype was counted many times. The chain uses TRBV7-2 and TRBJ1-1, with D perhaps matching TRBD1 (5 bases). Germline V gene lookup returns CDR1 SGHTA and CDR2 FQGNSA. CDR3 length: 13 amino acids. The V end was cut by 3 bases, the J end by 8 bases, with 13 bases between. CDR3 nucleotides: TGTGCCAGCAGCTTGGGAGTAGGGGTCGAAGCTTTCTTT. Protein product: CASSLGVGVEAFF. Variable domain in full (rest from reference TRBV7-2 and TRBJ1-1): GAGVSQSPSNKVTEKGKDVELRCDPISGHTALYWYRQSLGQGLEFLIYFQGNSAPDKSGLPSDRFSAERTGGSVSTLTIQRTQQEDSAVYLCASSLGVGVEAFFGQGTRLTVV.

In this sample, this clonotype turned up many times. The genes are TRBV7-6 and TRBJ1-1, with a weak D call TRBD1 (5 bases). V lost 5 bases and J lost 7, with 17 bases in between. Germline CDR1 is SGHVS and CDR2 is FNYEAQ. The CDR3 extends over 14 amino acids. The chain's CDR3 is CASSPVGAHGEAFF. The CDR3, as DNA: TGTGCCAGCAGCCCCGTAGGGGCGCATGGTGAAGCTTTCTTT.

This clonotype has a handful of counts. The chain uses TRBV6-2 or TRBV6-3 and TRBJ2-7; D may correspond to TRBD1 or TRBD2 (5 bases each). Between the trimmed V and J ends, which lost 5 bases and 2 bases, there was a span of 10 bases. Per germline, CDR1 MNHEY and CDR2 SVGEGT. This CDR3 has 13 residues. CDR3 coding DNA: TGTGCCAGCAGTACGGGACCGACCTACGAGCAGTACGTC. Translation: CASSTGPTYEQYV.

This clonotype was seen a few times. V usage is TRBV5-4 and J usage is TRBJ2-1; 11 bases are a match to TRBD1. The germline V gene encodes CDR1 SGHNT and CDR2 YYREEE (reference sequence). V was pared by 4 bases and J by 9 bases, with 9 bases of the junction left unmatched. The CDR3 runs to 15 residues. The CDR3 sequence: CASSHGTGGSVEQFF. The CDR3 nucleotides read TGTGCCAGCAGCCATGGGACAGGGGGTTCGGTTGAGCAGTTCTTC.

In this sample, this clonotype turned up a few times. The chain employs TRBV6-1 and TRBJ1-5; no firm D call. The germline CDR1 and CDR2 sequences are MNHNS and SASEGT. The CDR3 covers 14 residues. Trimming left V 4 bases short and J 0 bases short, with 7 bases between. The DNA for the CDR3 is TGTGCCAGCAGTGCCGGGATTAGCAATCAGCCCCAGCATTTT. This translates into CASSAGISNQPQHF.

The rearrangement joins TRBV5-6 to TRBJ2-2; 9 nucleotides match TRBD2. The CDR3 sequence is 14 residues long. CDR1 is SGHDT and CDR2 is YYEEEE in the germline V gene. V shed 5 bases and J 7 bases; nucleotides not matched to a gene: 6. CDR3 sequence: CASSGGGAIGELFF. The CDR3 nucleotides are TGTGCCAGCAGTGGCGGGGGGGCCATCGGGGAGCTGTTTTTT.

For the CDR3, the DNA is TGTGCCAGCAGCTTAGCGTCCGGACTAGCGGGGGGGAATGTGGAGCTGTTTTTT. Encoded protein: CASSLASGLAGGNVELFF. This chain connects TRBV7-4 to TRBJ2-2; TRBD2 agrees at 15 bases. This CDR3 contains 18 residues. The germline V gene has CDR1 SGHVT and CDR2 SQSDAQ. V gave up 0 bases and J gave up 10 bases; unmatched junction bases: 9.

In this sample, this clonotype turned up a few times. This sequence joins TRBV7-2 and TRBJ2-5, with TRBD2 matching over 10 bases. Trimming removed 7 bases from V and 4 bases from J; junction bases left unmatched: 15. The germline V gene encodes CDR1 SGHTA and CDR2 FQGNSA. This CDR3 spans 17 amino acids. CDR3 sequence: CASTERVSGGTGETQYF. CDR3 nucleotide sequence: TGTGCCAGCACCGAGAGGGTTAGCGGGGGGACGGGAGAGACCCAGTACTTC.

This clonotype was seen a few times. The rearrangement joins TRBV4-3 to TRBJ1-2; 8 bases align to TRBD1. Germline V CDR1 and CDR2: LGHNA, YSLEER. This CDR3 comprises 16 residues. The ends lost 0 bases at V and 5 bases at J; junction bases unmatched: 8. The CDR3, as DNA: TGCGCCAGCAGCCAAGATTGGGCAGGGGGCCGGTATGGCTACACCTTC. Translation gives CASSQDWAGGRYGYTF.

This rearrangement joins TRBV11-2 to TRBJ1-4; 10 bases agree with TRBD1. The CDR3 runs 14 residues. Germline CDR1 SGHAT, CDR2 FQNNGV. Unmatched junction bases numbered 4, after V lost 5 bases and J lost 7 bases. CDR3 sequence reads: CASSPDRGFEKLFF. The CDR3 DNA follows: TGTGCCAGCAGCCCGGACAGGGGGTTTGAAAAACTGTTTTTT.

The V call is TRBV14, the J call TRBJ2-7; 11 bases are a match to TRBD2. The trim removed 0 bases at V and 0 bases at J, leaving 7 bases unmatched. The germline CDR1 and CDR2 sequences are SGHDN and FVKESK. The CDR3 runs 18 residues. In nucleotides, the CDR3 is TGTGCCAGCAGCCAAGACCCCGGGACTAGCGGTAGCTCCTACGAGCAGTACTTC. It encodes CASSQDPGTSGSSYEQYF.

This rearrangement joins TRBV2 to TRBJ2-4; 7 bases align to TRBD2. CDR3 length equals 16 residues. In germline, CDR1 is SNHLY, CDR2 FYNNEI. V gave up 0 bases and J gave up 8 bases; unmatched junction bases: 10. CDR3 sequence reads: CASSEAILGEGHIQYF. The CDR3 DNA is TGTGCCAGCAGTGAAGCTATTCTCGGGGAGGGCCACATTCAGTACTTC.

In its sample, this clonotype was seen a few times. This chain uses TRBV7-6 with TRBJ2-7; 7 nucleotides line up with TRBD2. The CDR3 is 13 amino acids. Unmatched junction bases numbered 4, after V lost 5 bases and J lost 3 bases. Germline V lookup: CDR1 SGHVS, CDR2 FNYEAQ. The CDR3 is CASSNERGYEQYF. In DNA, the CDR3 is TGTGCCAGCAGCAATGAGCGGGGCTACGAGCAGTACTTC.

The CDR3: CASSEVLEDRLRGYTF. CDR3 nucleotide sequence: TGTGCCAGCAGTGAAGTGTTGGAGGACCGCCTGAGGGGCTACACCTTC. The chain uses TRBV6-1 and TRBJ1-2; D not certain. The germline V and J ends were trimmed by 1 base and 8 bases, with 20 bases remaining between them. The CDR3 runs to 16 residues. The V gene's germline CDR1 is MNHNS and CDR2 SASEGT.

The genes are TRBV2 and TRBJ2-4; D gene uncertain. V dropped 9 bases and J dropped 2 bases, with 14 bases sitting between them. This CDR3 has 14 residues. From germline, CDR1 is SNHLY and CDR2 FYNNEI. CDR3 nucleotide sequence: TGTGCCAGTTACCCCGGACCCTCCAAAAACATTCAGTACTTC. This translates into CASYPGPSKNIQYF.

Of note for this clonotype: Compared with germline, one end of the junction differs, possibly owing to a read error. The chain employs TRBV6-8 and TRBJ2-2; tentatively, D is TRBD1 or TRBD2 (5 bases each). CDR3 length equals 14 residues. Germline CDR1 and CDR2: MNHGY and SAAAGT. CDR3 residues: CASSYFLGALESPF. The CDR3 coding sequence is TGTGCCAGCAGTTATTTCCTCGGGGCCCTGGAGTCACCTTTT.

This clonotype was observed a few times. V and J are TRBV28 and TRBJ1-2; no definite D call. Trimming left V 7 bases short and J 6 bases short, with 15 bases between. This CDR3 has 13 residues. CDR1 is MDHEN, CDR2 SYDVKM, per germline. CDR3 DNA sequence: TGTGCCAGCACCTTACGGGAGGGTGATGGCTACACCTTC. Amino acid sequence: CASTLREGDGYTF.

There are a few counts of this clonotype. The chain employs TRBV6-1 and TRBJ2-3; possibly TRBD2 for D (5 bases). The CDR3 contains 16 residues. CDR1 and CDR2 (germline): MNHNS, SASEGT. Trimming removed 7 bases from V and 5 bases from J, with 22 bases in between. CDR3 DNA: TGTGCCAGCAATTTGGGTTCGGGGTTGGGGAGAGATACGCAGTATTTT. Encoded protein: CASNLGSGLGRDTQYF.

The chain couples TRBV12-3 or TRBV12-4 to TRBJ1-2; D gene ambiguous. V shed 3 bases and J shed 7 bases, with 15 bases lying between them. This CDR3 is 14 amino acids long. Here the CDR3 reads CASSLANTWGGYTF. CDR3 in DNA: TGTGCCAGCAGTTTGGCTAACACCTGGGGTGGCTACACCTTC.

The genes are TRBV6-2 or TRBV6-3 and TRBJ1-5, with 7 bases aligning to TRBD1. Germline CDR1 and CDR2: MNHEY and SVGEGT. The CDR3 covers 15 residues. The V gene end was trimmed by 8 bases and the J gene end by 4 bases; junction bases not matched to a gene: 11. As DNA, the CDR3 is TGTGCCAGCGGGGGACAGAGCAAAACGAATCAGCCCCAGCATTTT. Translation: CASGGQSKTNQPQHF.

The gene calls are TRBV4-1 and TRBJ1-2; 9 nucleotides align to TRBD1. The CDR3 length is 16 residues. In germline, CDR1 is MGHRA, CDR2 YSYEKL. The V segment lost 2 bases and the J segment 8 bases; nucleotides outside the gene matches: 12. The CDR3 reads CASSQRTDRGREGYTF. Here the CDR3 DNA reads TGCGCCAGCAGCCAACGAACGGACAGGGGACGAGAAGGCTACACCTTC.

The CDR3 nucleotides are TGTGCCAGCAGTCTCGACAGCTTAGAGCAGTTCTTC. It codes for CASSLDSLEQFF. V usage is TRBV12-3 or TRBV12-4 and J usage is TRBJ2-1; D is possibly TRBD1 (5 bases). V lost 5 bases to trimming and J lost 10 bases, with 12 bases between them. CDR3 length equals 12 residues.

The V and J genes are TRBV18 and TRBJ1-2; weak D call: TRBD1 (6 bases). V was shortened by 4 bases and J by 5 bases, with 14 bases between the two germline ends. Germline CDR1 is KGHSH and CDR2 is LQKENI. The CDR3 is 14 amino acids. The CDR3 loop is CASSLGHLVYGYTF. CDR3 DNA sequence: TGTGCCAGCTCACTGGGACACTTAGTTTATGGCTACACCTTC. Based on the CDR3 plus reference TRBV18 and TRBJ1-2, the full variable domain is NAGVMQNPRHLVRRRGQEARLRCSPMKGHSHVYWYRQLPEEGLKFMVYLQKENIIDESGMPKERFSAEFPKEGPSILRIQQVVRGDSAAYFCASSLGHLVYGYTFGSGTRLTVV.

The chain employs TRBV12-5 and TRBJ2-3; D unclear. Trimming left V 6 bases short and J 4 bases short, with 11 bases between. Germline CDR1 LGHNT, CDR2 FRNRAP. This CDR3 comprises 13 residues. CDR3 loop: CASGPGVADTQYF. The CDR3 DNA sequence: TGTGCTAGTGGACCGGGTGTCGCAGATACGCAGTATTTT. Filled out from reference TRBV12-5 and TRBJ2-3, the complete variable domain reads DARVTQTPRHKVTEMGQEVTMRCQPILGHNTVFWYRQTMMQGLELLAYFRNRAPLDDSGMPKDRFSAEMPDATLATLKIQPSEPRDSAVYFCASGPGVADTQYFGPGTRLTVL.

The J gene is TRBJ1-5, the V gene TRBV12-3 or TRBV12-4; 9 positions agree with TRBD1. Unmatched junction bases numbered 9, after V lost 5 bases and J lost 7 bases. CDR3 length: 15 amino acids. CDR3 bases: TGTGCCAGCAGTCCAGACAGGGGGGGTGACCAGCCCCAGCATTTT. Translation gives CASSPDRGGDQPQHF.

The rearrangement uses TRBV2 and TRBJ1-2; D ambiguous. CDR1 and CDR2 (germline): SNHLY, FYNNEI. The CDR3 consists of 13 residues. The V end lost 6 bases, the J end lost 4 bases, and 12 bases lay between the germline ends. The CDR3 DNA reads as TGTGCCAGCAGGGGCAGACCCTTCTATGGCTACACCTTC. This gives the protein CASRGRPFYGYTF.

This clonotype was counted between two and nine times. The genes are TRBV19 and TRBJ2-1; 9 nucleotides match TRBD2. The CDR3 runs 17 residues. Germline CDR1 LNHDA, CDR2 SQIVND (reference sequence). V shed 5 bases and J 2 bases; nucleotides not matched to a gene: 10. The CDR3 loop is CASSSPIAGAPYNEQFF. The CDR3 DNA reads TGTGCCAGTAGTTCCCCCATAGCGGGGGCCCCCTACAATGAGCAGTTCTTC.